This T cell receptor (beta chain) was observed in a study of CD8 T cells in ankylosing spondylitis. Study outcomes and limitations: Matched ankylosing spondylitis synovial fluid reportedly contained a significantly enriched population of disease-linked clones. Disease-associated clones were CD8+ and fairly uncommon in peripheral blood. Characteristic of ankylosing spondylitis blood, it appeared, was a TCR beta motif comprising eight highly homologous variants.

CDR3 length equals 12 residues. The germline CDR1 and CDR2 sequences are MDHEN and SYDVKM. V lost 5 bases to trimming and J lost 8 bases; unmatched junction nucleotides: 4. The table lists this clonotype with many counts. What it binds is not known. Researchers built TCR beta libraries using quantitative 5'-RACE with molecular barcodes. TCRdb passed the 5' RACE reads through MiXCR, listing each CDR3 protein once. The top ten clones hold 9.1% of a sample with a few hundred thousand distinct CDR3 sequences, roughly 12% of them seen once. The chain is built from TRBV28 and TRBJ1-2; 8 bases line up with TRBD1. The TCR was taken from a female donor with ankylosing spondylitis or in good health (not recorded which). Sequences were obtained from blood, either unsorted or a sorted T cell fraction (not recorded which). CDR3 sequence reads: CASSGQGKGYTF. As DNA, the CDR3 is TGTGCCAGCAGTGGACAGGGAAAAGGCTACACCTTC.